This is a list of T cell receptor beta chains from one sample in a study of Ad26.COV2.S vaccination and SARS-CoV-2 variants. Data came from immunoSEQ multiplex PCR; TCRdb stores just in-frame clones and leaves some out. The profile covers about 460,000 clones, with nearly 90% appearing a single time and 1.5% to 2% taken by the ten largest. The sequencing used peripheral blood, collected in a trial of Ad26.COV2.S vaccine versus placebo. The receptors were gathered from a person aged 18-65 years who received the Ad26.COV2.S COVID-19 vaccine or a placebo. CDR3s include the opening cysteine and the closing phenylalanine or tryptophan.

j_call | v_call | cdr3_aa
TRBJ1-2 | TRBV20-1 | CSATAGYTF
TRBJ1-5 | TRBV19 | CASNQQYSNQPQHF
TRBJ1-3 | TRBV18 | CASSPGTGSGNTIYF
TRBJ1-5 | TRBV12-3/TRBV12-4 | CASTSGGGGSQHF
TRBJ1-3 | TRBV28 | CASSFDQGWRNTIYF
TRBJ2-1 | TRBV5-1 | CASSQTLAATYNEQFF
TRBJ2-1 | TRBV5-4 | CASSLMGRSSYNEQFF
TRBJ1-1 | TRBV18 | CASSPRTGVGTEAFF
TRBJ2-7 | TRBV6-2/TRBV6-3 | CASSYGPHGDEQYF
TRBJ1-4 | TRBV19 | CATKEGPNEKLFF
TRBJ2-3 | TRBV27 | CASSFRAYGTDTQYF
TRBJ2-1 | TRBV27 | CASHIRTYNEQFF
TRBJ2-7 | TRBV4-2 | CASSQGLAGDTYEQYF
TRBJ1-1 | TRBV7-9 | CASSLAAGERAFF
TRBJ1-5 | TRBV11-2 | CASSFDGNQPQHF
TRBJ1-5 | TRBV7-2 | CASSSLAGNQPQHF
TRBJ1-6 | TRBV9 | CASRGAGSSPLHF
TRBJ2-4 | TRBV30 | CAWLVTSGRKNIQYF
TRBJ1-1 | TRBV28 | CASSLGREAFF
TRBJ1-1 | TRBV7-2 | CASSIQATEAFF
TRBJ2-5 | TRBV30 | CAWSVVGAGETQYF
TRBJ1-3 | TRBV30 | CAWISGVGSSGNTIYF
TRBJ2-1 | TRBV9 | CASSVASGFNEQFF
TRBJ1-1 | TRBV11-3 | CASSLGRRSEAFF
TRBJ1-3 | TRBV11-3 | CASSLDFGSGNTIYF
TRBJ1-1 | TRBV27 | CASSHLRGLNTEAFF
TRBJ2-1 | TRBV5-1 | CASSSGGTGDREQFF
TRBJ2-7 | TRBV3-1/TRBV3-2 | CASSQWLSGSGYEQYF
TRBJ1-4 | TRBV5-1 | CASSFDKYEKLFF
TRBJ1-4 | TRBV19 | CASSWAGTTSEKLFF
TRBJ2-5 | TRBV9 | CASSNGNQETQYF
TRBJ2-2 | TRBV2 | CASRANWADTGELFF
TRBJ2-1 | TRBV6-5 | CASTGGLAGGNEQFF